This T cell receptor beta chain was recovered during a study of cytomegalovirus exposure and HLA in healthy donors. Looking at the study overall: Sequencing of around 200 million T cells in an earlier analysis found more than 100 million unique TCR beta sequences. Study-wide findings and caveats: With later analysis, a missense DCLRE1C variant became linked to TCR beta V- and J-gene trimming. An Asian-associated ancestry cluster reportedly showed fewer N-insertions than the approximately 650-donor mean in a later analysis. For cytomegalovirus status, the classifier reportedly gave diagnoses with high specificity and sensitivity.

With regard to this clone: Antigen unknown.

Both 60 Vbeta primers and 13 Jbeta primers went into the PCR. Assay: immunoSEQ multiplex PCR; the TCRdb copy retains only in-frame clones and omits some. The table has roughly 130,000 clones, around 73% seen once. In germline, CDR1 is SNHLY, CDR2 FYNNEI. The CDR3 runs 14 residues. Trimming removed 1 base at V and 4 bases at J, with 9 bases between. V and J are TRBV2 and TRBJ2-3; D unclear. This TCR derives from a woman aged 40-49 years in good health and CMV-seronegative. Sequenced sample: PBMCs. The DNA of the CDR3 is TGTGCCAGCAGTGAAGGGAAACGGGCAGATACGCAGTATTTT. Translating it yields CASSEGKRADTQYF.